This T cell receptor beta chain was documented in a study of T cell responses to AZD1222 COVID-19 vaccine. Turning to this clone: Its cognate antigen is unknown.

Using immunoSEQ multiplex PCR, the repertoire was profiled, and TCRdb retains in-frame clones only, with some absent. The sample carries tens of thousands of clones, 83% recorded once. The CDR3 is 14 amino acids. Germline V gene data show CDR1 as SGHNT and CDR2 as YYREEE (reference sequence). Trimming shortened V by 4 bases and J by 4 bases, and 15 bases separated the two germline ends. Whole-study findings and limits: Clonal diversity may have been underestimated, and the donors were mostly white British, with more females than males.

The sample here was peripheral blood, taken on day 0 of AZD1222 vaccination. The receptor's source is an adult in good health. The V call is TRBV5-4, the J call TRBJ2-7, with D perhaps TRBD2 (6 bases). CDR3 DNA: TGTGCCAGCAGCCCCGAGACTAGTAGGTACGAGCAGTACTTC. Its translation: CASSPETSRYEQYF.